Presented here are 2 T cell receptor beta chains from one specimen sequenced in a study of blood T cell repertoires in COVID-19. The data were produced by immunoSEQ multiplex PCR, yet TCRdb's version contains in-frame clones alone and is incomplete. This sample has under 250,000 clones, with 85% to 90% found just once. Sequenced: peripheral blood. These receptors originate from a man aged 30 to 39 with COVID-19, enrolled during active disease.

The chain uses TRBV5-6 and TRBJ1-2, with D hard to call. The CDR3 has 16 amino acids. Germline V CDR1 and CDR2: SGHDT, YYEEEE. Trimming took off 1 base at V and 1 base at J, with 14 bases between the two ends. The CDR3 loop is CASSLYPSRSNYGYTF. The CDR3 DNA is TGTGCCAGCAGCTTGTATCCTAGTCGGAGTAACTATGGCTACACCTTC.

The J gene is TRBJ2-1, the V gene TRBV7-3; D remains unclear. This CDR3 spans 18 amino acids. V was pared by 3 bases and J by 1 base, with 19 bases between. Germline V gene lookup returns CDR1 SGHTA and CDR2 FQGTGA. The CDR3 is CASSFAPPLALSYNEQFF. The CDR3 DNA sequence: TGTGCCAGCAGCTTCGCCCCACCCTTAGCCCTTTCCTACAATGAGCAGTTCTTC.